A single sample is the source of the 13 T cell receptor beta chains below, sequenced in a study of patients and donors after allogeneic stem cell transplantation. TCRdb re-derived calls from the RT-PCR reads in MiXCR, one entry per CDR3 protein. The sample consists of 800,000 to 1,000,000 distinct CDR3 sequences, 18% of them appearing once. Source material: blood, either unsorted or a sorted T cell fraction (not recorded which). The receptors here all came from a human donor who was either an allogeneic HSCT recipient or a stem cell or donor lymphocyte infusion donor (not recorded which). It is not recorded whose cells these are; they may come from a transplant donor.

A few counts support this clonotype. This chain links TRBV10-3 with TRBJ1-4; 7 nucleotides line up with TRBD1. The length of the CDR3 is 18 residues. The junction had 10 bases not matched to a gene; V was cut back by 2 bases and J by 1 base. CDR1 and CDR2 (germline): ENHRY, SYGVKD. CDR3 sequence reads: CAISEGTDSHGTNEKLFF. CDR3 nucleotides: TGTGCCATCAGTGAGGGGACAGACTCTCATGGAACTAATGAAAAACTGTTTTTT.

This sequence joins TRBV29-1 and TRBJ2-5; 8 nucleotides line up with TRBD1. Looked up from germline, CDR1 is SQVTM and CDR2 is ANQGSEA. The trim removed 7 bases at V and 5 bases at J, leaving 9 bases unmatched. The CDR3 contains 13 residues. CDR3 in amino acids: CSATGARMETQYF. CDR3 nucleotide sequence: TGCAGCGCGACAGGGGCCCGTATGGAGACCCAGTACTTC.

This clonotype was detected a few times. The chain uses TRBV2 and TRBJ2-1, with 11 nucleotides matching TRBD1. Germline assignment: CDR1 SNHLY and CDR2 FYNNEI. The CDR3 sequence is 14 residues long. The V and J ends lost 5 bases and 10 bases, in that order; junction bases with no gene match: 7. The CDR3 region is CASSRDRGVTEQFF. The CDR3 region has the DNA TGTGCCAGCAGTCGGGACAGGGGGGTCACGGAGCAGTTCTTC.

The rearrangement uses TRBV24-1 and TRBJ2-2; possible D gene TRBD1, 5 bases. With 7 bases removed from V and 5 bases from J, the gap between germline ends came to 13 bases. Germline assignment: CDR1 KGHDR and CDR2 SFDVKD. The CDR3 is 14 amino acids. The CDR3 here is CATRAAGRTGELFF. CDR3 coding DNA: TGTGCCACCAGGGCGGCAGGGCGAACCGGGGAGCTGTTTTTT.

The chain is built from TRBV7-2 and TRBJ1-1, with TRBD1 as a possible D gene (6 bases). This CDR3 region has 15 residues. V was shortened by 5 bases and J by 4 bases, with 17 bases between the two germline ends. Germline V gene sequence: CDR1 SGHTA, CDR2 FQGNSA. CDR3 in amino acids: CASSPSGLQGTEAFF. The CDR3 coding sequence is TGTGCCAGCAGCCCCTCGGGGTTACAGGGCACTGAAGCTTTCTTT.

The chain combines TRBV19 with TRBJ2-7; TRBD2 aligns across 7 bases. Trimming at V came to 4 bases and at J to 4 bases, leaving 7 bases not matched to a gene. From germline, CDR1 is LNHDA and CDR2 SQIVND (reference sequence). This CDR3 spans 14 amino acids. The CDR3 region is CASSSGSMNYEQYF. Written as DNA, the CDR3 is TGTGCCAGTAGTAGCGGGAGTATGAATTACGAGCAGTACTTC.

The J gene is TRBJ2-3, the V gene TRBV10-3; 9 bases align to TRBD1. Looked up from germline, CDR1 is ENHRY and CDR2 is SYGVKD. The CDR3 covers 16 residues. The ends lost 2 bases at V and 4 bases at J; junction bases unmatched: 7. Here the CDR3 reads CAISEIGTGRADTQYF. CDR3 coding DNA: TGTGCCATCAGTGAGATCGGGACAGGGAGAGCAGATACGCAGTATTTT.

The chain employs TRBV4-3 and TRBJ1-2, with 8 bases identical to TRBD1. The length of the CDR3 is 15 residues. The germline V gene encodes CDR1 LGHNA and CDR2 YSLEER. Trimming at V came to 3 bases and at J to 7 bases, leaving 10 bases not matched to a gene. The CDR3 sequence is CASSQGQDRGRGYTF. The CDR3 DNA reads TGCGCCAGCAGCCAGGGGCAAGACAGGGGCCGTGGCTACACCTTC.

A remark on this clonotype: The junction departs from germline at one end; a sequencing error may be responsible. The rearrangement links TRBV11-2 to TRBJ1-1, with D possibly matching TRBD1 (5 bases). The V gene's germline CDR1 is SGHAT and CDR2 FQNNGV. The CDR3 length is 15 residues. The CDR3 DNA sequence: TGTGCCAGCAGCTTAGATGGCAGGGCGGACACTGAATCTTTCTTT. Its protein product is CASSLDGRADTESFF.

The CDR3 DNA is TGTGCCAGCAGCTTAGGCAGCGGGAGGTGCACAGATACGCAGTATTTT. It is translated as CASSLGSGRCTDTQYF. The chain links TRBV7-2 to TRBJ2-3; 9 nucleotides agree with TRBD2. The CDR3 length is 16 residues. Germline V gene data show CDR1 as SGHTA and CDR2 as FQGNSA. The trim removed 1 base at V and 1 base at J, leaving 3 bases unmatched. Variable domain in full (rest from reference TRBV7-2 and TRBJ2-3): GAGVSQSPSNKVTEKGKDVELRCDPISGHTALYWYRQSLGQGLEFLIYFQGNSAPDKSGLPSDRFSAERTGGSVSTLTIQRTQQEDSAVYLCASSLGSGRCTDTQYFGPGTRLTVL.

The chain joins TRBV4-1 to TRBJ1-2; TRBD1 is a possible D gene (6 bases). Germline V gives CDR1 MGHRA, CDR2 YSYEKL. V lost 5 bases to trimming and J lost 5 bases, with 15 bases between them. This CDR3 has 14 amino acids. Here the CDR3 reads CASSGGPASYGYTF. In nucleotides, the CDR3 is TGCGCCAGCAGCGGGGGCCCAGCCAGTTATGGCTACACCTTC.

The V gene is TRBV11-2, the J gene TRBJ2-2; D gene unclear. The V gene lost 7 bases and the J gene lost 0 bases, with 15 bases spanning the gap. This CDR3 spans 16 amino acids. CDR1 SGHAT and CDR2 FQNNGV come from the germline V gene. The CDR3 sequence: CASTHRFLPNTGELFF. CDR3 DNA sequence: TGTGCCAGCACACATCGGTTTCTTCCGAACACCGGGGAGCTGTTTTTT.

This clonotype was picked up a small number of times. The chain is built from TRBV10-3 and TRBJ2-7; tentative D call: TRBD2 (6 bases). The CDR3 spans 14 residues. CDR1 ENHRY and CDR2 SYGVKD come from the germline V gene. Trimming cost V 0 bases and J 4 bases, with 10 bases left between them. CDR3 residues: CAISESRGLYEQYF. CDR3 in DNA: TGTGCCATCAGTGAGTCGCGGGGTTTGTACGAGCAGTACTTC.